These 24 T cell receptor beta chains were sequenced from one sample in a study of control samples from healthy donors and cancer patients. Sequencing was performed with immunoSEQ multiplex PCR; in TCRdb, only in-frame clones are kept and a portion is missing. The table shows about 170,000 clones, with 91% occurring only once. Material for sequencing was blood. These receptors originate from a woman in her thirties in good health.

V gene TRBV28 combines with J gene TRBJ1-1; D not resolved. Per the germline V gene, CDR1 is MDHEN and CDR2 is SYDVKM. The V end was cut by 3 bases, the J end by 8 bases, with 13 bases between. The length of the CDR3 is 13 residues. CDR3 sequence reads: CASSFGGIGEAFF. The CDR3 coding sequence is TGTGCCAGCAGTTTCGGAGGGATAGGAGAAGCTTTCTTT.

The chain is built from TRBV18 and TRBJ2-5, with D possibly TRBD2 on 6 matching bases. V lost 1 base and J lost 5, with 11 bases in between. Germline V gene sequence: CDR1 KGHSH, CDR2 LQKENI. This CDR3 spans 14 amino acids. CDR3 bases: TGTGCCAGCTCACCACAGGGAGGAGGGGAGACCCAGTACTTC. Protein product: CASSPQGGGETQYF.

This chain connects TRBV9 to TRBJ1-3, with D possibly matching TRBD1 (5 bases). The CDR3 is 15 amino acids. Deletions cut 3 bases from V and 0 bases from J, with 10 bases between. Germline V gene lookup returns CDR1 SGDLS and CDR2 YYNGEE. CDR3: CASSDGAPSGNTIYF. CDR3 DNA: TGTGCCAGCAGCGATGGGGCTCCCTCTGGAAACACCATATATTTT.

The genes are TRBV19 and TRBJ2-6, with 7 bases matching TRBD1. The CDR3 spans 17 residues. Trimming took 3 bases from V and 4 from J; bases not matched to a gene: 9. Germline assignment: CDR1 LNHDA and CDR2 SQIVND (reference sequence). In nucleotides, the CDR3 is TGTGCCAGTAGTATGGTCAGGGGGAGTTCCGGGGCCAACGTCCTGACTTTC. The encoded protein is CASSMVRGSSGANVLTF.

The chain has TRBV19 and TRBJ2-7; tentative D call: TRBD1 (5 bases). The V gene's germline CDR1 is LNHDA and CDR2 SQIVND (reference sequence). The CDR3 is made up of 14 amino acids. V lost 0 bases, J lost 2 bases, and 8 bases lay in between. DNA for the CDR3: TGTGCCAGTAGTATAGATCCCAGGGCCTACGAGCAGTACTTC. Its protein is CASSIDPRAYEQYF.

The J gene is TRBJ2-1, the V gene TRBV9; 11 nucleotides agree with TRBD2. From germline, CDR1 is SGDLS and CDR2 YYNGEE. Trimming removed 0 bases from V and 4 bases from J; junction bases left unmatched: 3. The CDR3 totals 16 residues. CDR3: CASSVVAGGPYNEQFF. Written as DNA, the CDR3 is TGTGCCAGCAGCGTAGTAGCGGGAGGGCCTTACAATGAGCAGTTCTTC.

This sequence joins TRBV6-6 and TRBJ2-7; 9 nucleotides match TRBD2. CDR3 length: 14 residues. Germline CDR1 reads MNHNY; CDR2 reads SVGAGI (reference sequence). V lost 6 bases and J lost 3; bases outside the gene matches: 6. This CDR3 reads CASSPPSGVYEQYF. For the CDR3, the DNA is TGTGCCAGCAGCCCCCCTAGCGGGGTCTACGAGCAGTACTTC.

The rearrangement uses TRBV11-3 and TRBJ2-3, with 8 bases aligning to TRBD1. CDR3 size: 15 residues. V was pared by 1 base and J by 6 bases, with 6 bases of the junction left unmatched. Germline V gives CDR1 SGHNT, CDR2 YENEEA. The CDR3 loop is CASSLGGQGSDTQYF. In DNA form, the CDR3 reads TGTGCCAGCAGCTTAGGCGGACAGGGATCGGATACGCAGTATTTT.

The rearrangement uses TRBV12-3 or TRBV12-4 and TRBJ1-2, with a weak D call TRBD1 (6 bases). The germline V and J ends were trimmed by 5 bases and 4 bases, with 11 bases remaining between them. This CDR3 is built from 13 residues. CDR3 protein: CASSQGPSYGYTF. CDR3 DNA: TGTGCCAGCAGTCAGGGGCCCTCCTATGGCTACACCTTC.

This sequence joins TRBV2 and TRBJ1-4, with 9 bases matching TRBD1. Germline-derived CDR1 and CDR2 are SNHLY and FYNNEI. J lost 8 bases, V lost 10 bases, and 2 bases had no gene match. CDR3 length equals 11 residues. The CDR3 here is CATGQGEKLFF. CDR3 in DNA: TGTGCCACCGGACAGGGGGAAAAACTGTTTTTT.

The rearrangement links TRBV19 to TRBJ2-1, with unresolved D. In germline, CDR1 is LNHDA, CDR2 SQIVND (reference sequence). Deletions cut 3 bases from V and 4 bases from J, with 4 bases between. The CDR3 spans 12 residues. The CDR3 DNA reads as TGTGCCAGTAGTATTTCGTACAATGAGCAGTTCTTC. Translating it yields CASSISYNEQFF.

The CDR3: CASSLAVGDQPQHF. CDR3 sequence (DNA): TGTGCCAGCAGCTTAGCGGTAGGGGATCAGCCCCAGCATTTT. The chain has TRBV7-8 and TRBJ1-5, with D possibly matching TRBD1 (5 bases). This CDR3 has 14 residues. The V and J ends lost 0 bases and 5 bases respectively, with 8 bases between them. CDR1 and CDR2 from the germline V gene are SGHVS and FQNEAQ. Variable domain in full (rest from reference TRBV7-8 and TRBJ1-5): GAGVSQSPRYKVAKRGQDVALRCDPISGHVSLFWYQQALGQGPEFLTYFQNEAQLDKSGLPSDRFFAERPEGSVSTLKIQRTQQEDSAVYLCASSLAVGDQPQHFGDGTRLSIL.

This rearrangement joins TRBV10-1 to TRBJ1-5; D is unclear. Trimming removed 6 bases from V and 3 bases from J, with 9 bases in between. This CDR3 spans 13 amino acids. Germline V gene lookup returns CDR1 WNHNN and CDR2 SYGVQD (reference sequence). The CDR3 sequence: CASSDTFNQPQHF. The CDR3 nucleotides are TGCGCCAGCAGCGACACCTTCAATCAGCCCCAGCATTTT.

The chain couples TRBV5-1 to TRBJ2-5; 9 nucleotides agree with TRBD1. The V and J ends lost 3 bases and 1 base, in that order; junction bases with no gene match: 4. This CDR3 is 15 amino acids long. Germline lookup yields CDR1 SGHRS and CDR2 YFSETQ. The CDR3 DNA follows: TGCGCCAGCAGCTCTCCGGGACAGGGCCAAGAGACCCAGTACTTC. Its translation is CASSSPGQGQETQYF.

The chain carries TRBV5-1 and TRBJ1-1, with 11 bases identical to TRBD1. Trimming at V came to 0 bases and at J to 4 bases, leaving 2 bases not matched to a gene. Germline CDR1 reads SGHRS; CDR2 reads YFSETQ. This CDR3 is built from 15 residues. The CDR3 sequence is CASSLGDRGITEAFF. For the CDR3, the DNA is TGCGCCAGCAGCTTGGGGGACAGGGGGATCACTGAAGCTTTCTTT. Together with reference TRBV5-1 and TRBJ1-1, the CDR3 gives the full variable domain: KAGVTQTPRYLIKTRGQQVTLSCSPISGHRSVSWYQQTPGQGLQFLFEYFSETQRNKGNFPGRFSGRQFSNSRSEMNVSTLELGDSALYLCASSLGDRGITEAFFGQGTRLTVV.

This rearrangement joins TRBV18 to TRBJ2-3, with TRBD1 matching over 8 bases. The CDR3 has 16 amino acids. Trimming at V came to 1 base and at J to 0 bases, leaving 3 bases not matched to a gene. Germline lookup yields CDR1 KGHSH and CDR2 LQKENI. The CDR3 region is CASSPRGQASTDTQYF. The CDR3 DNA follows: TGTGCCAGCTCACCACGGGGACAGGCTAGCACAGATACGCAGTATTTT.

The chain carries TRBV7-8 and TRBJ1-2, with TRBD1 matching over 7 bases. From germline, CDR1 is SGHVS and CDR2 FQNEAQ. The CDR3 spans 14 residues. The junction had 4 bases not matched to a gene; V was cut back by 2 bases and J by 4 bases. CDR3 residues: CASSLTGVSYGYTF. The CDR3 nucleotides read TGTGCCAGCAGCTTAACAGGGGTGTCCTATGGCTACACCTTC.

This chain joins TRBV5-3 and TRBJ2-7; the D is unclear. TRBV5-3 has ORF status, its function being uncertain. Trimming stripped 0 bases from V and 4 bases from J, with 11 bases between. The CDR3 totals 14 residues. CDR3 loop: CARSLGTPEYEQYF. DNA of the CDR3: TGTGCCAGAAGCTTGGGCACTCCCGAATACGAGCAGTACTTC.

The chain recombines TRBV7-9 with TRBJ1-1; TRBD1 agrees at 7 bases. With V trimmed by 6 bases and J by 0 bases, 10 bases remained unmatched. Per the germline V gene, CDR1 is SEHNR and CDR2 is FQNEAQ (reference sequence). The CDR3 length is 16 residues. In nucleotides, the CDR3 is TGTGCCAGCAGGAACGACAGGGACCAGTTGAACACTGAAGCTTTCTTT. Translated: CASRNDRDQLNTEAFF. Supplemented by reference TRBV7-9 and TRBJ1-1, the full variable domain reads DTGVSQNPRHKITKRGQNVTFRCDPISEHNRLYWYRQTLGQGPEFLTYFQNEAQLEKSRLLSDRFSAERPKGSFSTLEIQRTEQGDSAMYLCASRNDRDQLNTEAFFGQGTRLTVV.

On this clone: Other DNA variants within this sample encode the same CDR3. The chain employs TRBV6-4 and TRBJ2-2; D call uncertain. Germline lookup yields CDR1 MRHNA and CDR2 SNTAGT. V gave up 0 bases and J gave up 5 bases, with 4 bases separating them. The CDR3 extends over 13 amino acids. The CDR3 nucleotides are TGTGCCAGCAGTGACTCGGGAACCGGGGAGCTGTTTTTT. Amino acid sequence: CASSDSGTGELFF.

The chain employs TRBV19 and TRBJ2-7, with a weak D call TRBD1 (5 bases). V lost 0 bases and J lost 5, with 17 bases in between. The germline gives CDR1 LNHDA, CDR2 SQIVND (reference sequence). The CDR3 sequence is 16 residues long. The CDR3 bases are TGTGCCAGTAGTATAGATGTAGAAGGGGTCAGCGACGAGCAGTACTTC. Translated: CASSIDVEGVSDEQYF.

The chain joins TRBV2 to TRBJ2-5, with 10 bases aligning to TRBD1. This CDR3 comprises 13 residues. Looked up from germline, CDR1 is SNHLY and CDR2 is FYNNEI. J gave up 5 bases and V 6 bases, and 3 bases lay outside the gene matches. CDR3 nucleotides: TGTGCCAGCAGGGACAGGGGGTACGAGACCCAGTACTTC. Translated, it gives CASRDRGYETQYF. The entire variable domain, with the rest obtained from reference TRBV2 and TRBJ2-5, is as follows: EPEVTQTPSHQVTQMGQEVILRCVPISNHLYFYWYRQILGQKVEFLVSFYNNEISEKSEIFDDQFSVERPDGSNFTLKIRSTKLEDSAMYFCASRDRGYETQYFGPGTRLLVL.

The gene calls are TRBV5-1 and TRBJ2-7, with D perhaps TRBD2 (6 bases). Germline V gene data show CDR1 as SGHRS and CDR2 as YFSETQ. The CDR3 is made up of 14 amino acids. V lost 4 bases, J lost 2 bases, and 13 bases lay in between. CDR3 nucleotide sequence: TGCGCCAGCAGCGCCCTTGGGACTGCCTACGAGCAGTACTTC. As protein: CASSALGTAYEQYF.

The V gene is TRBV5-5, the J gene TRBJ2-5; D ambiguous. Per germline, CDR1 SGHKS and CDR2 YYEKEE (reference sequence). There are 16 residues in the CDR3. Trimming removed 2 bases from V and 0 bases from J, with 14 bases in between. CDR3 loop: CASSFRSSPYQETQYF. CDR3 DNA sequence: TGTGCCAGCAGCTTTAGGTCCTCCCCGTACCAAGAGACCCAGTACTTC.